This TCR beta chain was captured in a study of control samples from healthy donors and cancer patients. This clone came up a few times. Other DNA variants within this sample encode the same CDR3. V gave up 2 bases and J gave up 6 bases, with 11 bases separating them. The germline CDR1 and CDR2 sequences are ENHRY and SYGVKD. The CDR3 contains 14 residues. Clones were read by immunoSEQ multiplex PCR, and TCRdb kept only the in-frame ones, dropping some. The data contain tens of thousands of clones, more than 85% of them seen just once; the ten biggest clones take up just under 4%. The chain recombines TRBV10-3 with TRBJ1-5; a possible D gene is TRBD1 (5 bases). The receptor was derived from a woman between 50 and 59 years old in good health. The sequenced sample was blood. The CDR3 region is CAISETGTGQPQHF. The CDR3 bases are TGTGCCATCAGTGAGACGGGGACGGGTCAGCCCCAGCATTTT.